Shown below are 17 T cell receptor beta chains from a single sample sequenced in a study. TCRdb redid the calling of the 5' RACE reads with MiXCR, one entry per CDR3 protein. The table records 45,000 to 60,000 distinct CDR3 sequences, around 26% of them present only once. Source material: tumor-infiltrating naive CD4+ T cells sorted from the breast tumor. Subset specified: naive CD4+ T cells, CD4+CD45RA+CD25-. The receptors derive from a female donor with breast cancer.

This clonotype has at least ten counts. The chain links TRBV15 to TRBJ1-2; D is unclear. Germline V gene lookup returns CDR1 LNHNV and CDR2 YYDKDF (reference sequence). Deletions cut 3 bases from V and 3 bases from J, with 17 bases between. CDR3 length: 16 amino acids. The CDR3 reads CATSSWGETVHYGYTF. The CDR3 nucleotides read TGTGCCACCAGCAGTTGGGGAGAGACGGTACACTATGGCTACACCTTC.

The chain is built from TRBV3-1 and TRBJ1-2; possibly TRBD1 for D (5 bases). Germline V gives CDR1 LGHDT, CDR2 YNNKEL (reference sequence). With 4 bases removed from V and 7 bases from J, the gap between germline ends came to 19 bases. The CDR3 runs 15 residues. The CDR3 nucleotides are TGTGCCAGCAGCCTCAAAAGTGCGAGGGGCCGTGGCTACACCTTC. It encodes CASSLKSARGRGYTF.

This clonotype showed up many times. This rearrangement joins TRBV4-2 to TRBJ2-1, with unresolved D. Deletions cut 1 base from V and 3 bases from J, with 7 bases between. The length of the CDR3 is 14 residues. Germline CDR1 is LGHNA and CDR2 is YNFKEQ. CDR3 loop: CASSQVSGYNEQFF. In nucleotides, the CDR3 is TGTGCCAGCAGCCAAGTCTCCGGCTACAATGAGCAGTTCTTC.

On this clonotype: This may be a read error, as it is one base from a much larger clone. V usage is TRBV10-3 and J usage is TRBJ1-2; no clear D. Germline CDR1 is ENHRY and CDR2 is SYGVKD. The CDR3 length is 14 residues. Trimming removed 5 bases at V and 6 bases at J, with 16 bases between. The CDR3 loop is CAISQGVRFHGYTF. The DNA of the CDR3 is TGTGCCATCAGTCAAGGAGTGAGGTTCCATGGCTACACCTTC.

On this clonotype itself: It may be a read error: a sequence one base away is much more abundant. The rearrangement uses TRBV6-6 and TRBJ1-5; no firm D call. Per the germline V gene, CDR1 is MNHNY and CDR2 is SVGAGI (reference sequence). V lost 3 bases and J 0 bases, leaving 3 bases between the germline ends. This CDR3 region has 13 residues. As DNA, the CDR3 is TGTGCCAGCAGTTATACTAGCAATCAGCCCCAGCATTTT. As protein: CASSYTSNQPQHF.

V usage is TRBV7-3 and J usage is TRBJ2-1, with D perhaps being TRBD1 or TRBD2 (5 bases each). Trimming took 5 bases from V and 5 from J, leaving 16 bases between them. Looked up from germline, CDR1 is SGHTA and CDR2 is FQGTGA. This CDR3 has 15 residues. This CDR3 is CASSPGLPQDNEQFF. The CDR3 coding sequence is TGTGCCAGCAGCCCGGGGCTGCCCCAGGACAATGAGCAGTTCTTC.

This rearrangement joins TRBV28 to TRBJ1-5; 9 bases match TRBD1. This CDR3 region has 16 residues. From germline, CDR1 is MDHEN and CDR2 SYDVKM. V dropped 6 bases and J dropped 3; count of bases not matched to a gene: 9. The CDR3 nucleotides read TGTGCCAGCAGACCAGACAGGGGGGGTAACAATCAGCCCCAGCATTTT. Translating gives CASRPDRGGNNQPQHF.

This clonotype was picked up many times. This chain joins TRBV5-1 and TRBJ2-1; no firm D call. Deletions cut 4 bases from V and 16 bases from J, with 21 bases between. Germline CDR1 reads SGHRS; CDR2 reads YFSETQ. This CDR3 is 13 amino acids long. The CDR3 coding sequence is TGCGCCAGCAGCCACAGCCGGGTGTACAACCCCTTCTTC. Translation: CASSHSRVYNPFF.

The CDR3 protein is CASSELSGRGDTGELFF. CDR3 bases: TGTGCCAGCAGTGAATTGAGCGGGAGGGGCGACACCGGGGAGCTGTTTTTT. The chain has TRBV25-1 and TRBJ2-2; TRBD2 matches 10 bases. V was pared by 1 base and J by 3 bases, with 5 bases of the junction left unmatched. This CDR3 comprises 17 residues. Germline CDR1 is MGHDK and CDR2 is SYGVNS.

The rearrangement uses TRBV5-1 and TRBJ2-5, with 7 bases fitting TRBD2. There are 15 residues in the CDR3. Germline CDR1 SGHRS, CDR2 YFSETQ. With 0 bases clipped from V and 4 bases from J, the junction kept 6 bases outside the gene matches. The CDR3 nucleotides read TGCGCCAGCAGCTTGGCTAGCGGTCAAGGAGAGACCCAGTACTTC. Translated: CASSLASGQGETQYF. The full variable domain, in which reference TRBV5-1 and TRBJ2-5 provide the parts outside the CDR3, is KAGVTQTPRYLIKTRGQQVTLSCSPISGHRSVSWYQQTPGQGLQFLFEYFSETQRNKGNFPGRFSGRQFSNSRSEMNVSTLELGDSALYLCASSLASGQGETQYFGPGTRLLVL.

The rearrangement links TRBV12-3 or TRBV12-4 to TRBJ2-7; possibly TRBD2 for D (5 bases). CDR3 length: 15 residues. Trimming took off 5 bases at V and 0 bases at J, with 14 bases between the two ends. CDR3 nucleotides: TGTGCCAGCAGTCGCGATTGGAGGAGCTCCTACGAGCAGTACTTC. This translates into CASSRDWRSSYEQYF.

This clonotype was counted ten times or more. The chain uses TRBV4-2 and TRBJ1-1, with no clear D. The CDR3 has 15 amino acids. The V and J ends lost 4 bases and 3 bases respectively, with 15 bases between them. Germline lookup yields CDR1 LGHNA and CDR2 YNFKEQ. The CDR3 region has the DNA TGTGCCAGCAGCCCCGAATTAGGGCGGGACACTGAAGCTTTCTTT. Protein sequence: CASSPELGRDTEAFF.

This clonotype has a handful of counts. This clone may be a read error of a much larger clone one base away. The chain joins TRBV5-1 to TRBJ2-1, with D perhaps being TRBD1 or TRBD2 (6 bases each). Germline CDR1 and CDR2: SGHRS and YFSETQ. The CDR3 extends over 13 amino acids. V was trimmed by 3 bases and J by 9 bases, leaving 13 bases between them. CDR3 coding DNA: TGCGCCAGCAGCTCGCCCAGGGGAGGTGAGCAGTTCTTC. Its translation is CASSSPRGGEQFF.

A few counts support this clonotype. The V gene is TRBV29-1, the J gene TRBJ2-7; TRBD1 matches at 7 bases. CDR3 length equals 14 residues. Germline V gives CDR1 SQVTM, CDR2 ANQGSEA. V was pared by 4 bases and J by 3 bases, with 9 bases of the junction left unmatched. The CDR3 DNA reads as TGCAGCGTTGGTCTCCGGACAGGCTTCTACGAGCAGTACTTC. Translation: CSVGLRTGFYEQYF.

This clonotype was seen a handful of times. A much more abundant neighbour one base away suggests this may be a read error. The chain links TRBV6-1 to TRBJ2-7; tentative D call: TRBD1 (5 bases). V lost 4 bases to trimming and J lost 8 bases, with 12 bases between them. Per germline, CDR1 MNHNS and CDR2 SASEGT. This CDR3 is 12 amino acids long. In nucleotides, the CDR3 is TGTGCCAGCAGTGGACAGAGGCGTCAGCAGTACTTC. Residues: CASSGQRRQQYF.

The rearrangement joins TRBV5-4 to TRBJ2-7; 9 bases map to TRBD2. V shed 4 bases and J 3 bases; nucleotides not matched to a gene: 11. Germline CDR1 SGHNT, CDR2 YYREEE (reference sequence). The CDR3 runs to 16 residues. The CDR3: CASSVESGTSSYEQYF. DNA of the CDR3: TGTGCCAGCAGCGTGGAATCCGGGACTAGCAGCTACGAGCAGTACTTC.

The rearrangement links TRBV21-1 to TRBJ1-3; the DNA was not compared with TRBD1, the D call given in the table. TRBV21-1 is tagged as a pseudogene. CDR3 size: 19 residues. CDR3 in DNA: TGTGCCAGCAGCTTAAAAGGCGCCCAGGGAACTTGTTCTGGAAACACCATATATTTT. The encoded protein is CASSLKGAQGTCSGNTIYF.